What follows is one T cell receptor beta chain and its context. The CDR3 loop spans 14 amino acids. Germline values: CDR1 GTSNPN, CDR2 SVGIG (reference sequence). The V gene lost 0 bases and the J gene lost 10 bases, with 13 bases spanning the gap. These data come from a study of shared clonotypes between healthy human individuals. The overall study: CD4 naive and CD4 memory each took three plates per donor, while CD8 naive took two and CD8 memory one.

Terminally differentiated effector memory CD45RA+ cells were left out of the naive CD8 fraction, which was CD45RO-negative and positively selected for CCR7. Here immunoSEQ multiplex PCR was the method, and the copy in TCRdb shows in-frame clones only, minus some. The sample shows about 2.1 million clones, just over 90% of them seen only once. This TCR derives from a man between 18 and 35 years old in good health. Some clones in this sample may be carry-over from other donors' samples. Sequencing was carried out using naive CD8+ T cells from PBMCs. The rearrangement joins TRBV30 to TRBJ1-6; D might be TRBD1 (6 bases). The CDR3 is CAWSVGQGKSPLHF. CDR3 DNA sequence: TGTGCCTGGAGTGTAGGGCAGGGGAAATCACCCCTCCACTTT.